This entry concerns a single TCR beta chain. Patients of the Seattle cohort, enrolled during active infection, were followed longitudinally. The data were obtained in a study of blood T cell repertoires in COVID-19. The overall study: Samples taken during acute and convalescent COVID-19 were collected in the United States, Italy and Spain. T cells, B-cell-depleted T cells, or PBMCs supplied cDNA or gDNA.

V lost 4 bases, J lost 7 bases, and 16 bases stayed unmatched. This CDR3 is 16 amino acids long. Germline CDR1 is LNHDA and CDR2 is SQIVND (reference sequence). Authors' analysis steps: Estimated nucleated cell counts came from reference gene primer amplification. The repertoire was sequenced with immunoSEQ multiplex PCR; TCRdb's copy has only in-frame clones and lacks some. The V and J calls and clone size are taken from that table; D and trimming were inferred from the DNA. This table holds some 290,000 clones, 85% to 90% found once. The receptor's source is a woman aged 30 to 39 with COVID-19, enrolled during active disease. The sequencing input was peripheral blood. The chain links TRBV19 to TRBJ2-7; TRBD1 matches 7 bases. The CDR3 protein is CASSTTGQITAAEQYF. The CDR3 DNA reads as TGTGCCAGTAGTACCACGGGACAGATCACCGCAGCAGAGCAGTACTTC.